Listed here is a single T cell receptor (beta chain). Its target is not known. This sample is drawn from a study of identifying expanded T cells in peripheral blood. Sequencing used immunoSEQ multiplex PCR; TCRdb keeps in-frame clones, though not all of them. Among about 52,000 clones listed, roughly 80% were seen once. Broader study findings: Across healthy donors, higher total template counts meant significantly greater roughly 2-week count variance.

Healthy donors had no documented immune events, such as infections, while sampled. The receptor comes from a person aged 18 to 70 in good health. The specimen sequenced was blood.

This chain's CDR3 is CASSVEHTGELFF. The CDR3 bases are TGTGCCAGCAGCGTAGAGCACACCGGGGAGCTGTTTTTT. The V call is TRBV9, the J call TRBJ2-2; no definite D call. The V end was cut by 0 bases, the J end by 3 bases, with 3 bases between. The CDR3 has 13 amino acids. Per the germline V gene, CDR1 is SGDLS and CDR2 is YYNGEE.